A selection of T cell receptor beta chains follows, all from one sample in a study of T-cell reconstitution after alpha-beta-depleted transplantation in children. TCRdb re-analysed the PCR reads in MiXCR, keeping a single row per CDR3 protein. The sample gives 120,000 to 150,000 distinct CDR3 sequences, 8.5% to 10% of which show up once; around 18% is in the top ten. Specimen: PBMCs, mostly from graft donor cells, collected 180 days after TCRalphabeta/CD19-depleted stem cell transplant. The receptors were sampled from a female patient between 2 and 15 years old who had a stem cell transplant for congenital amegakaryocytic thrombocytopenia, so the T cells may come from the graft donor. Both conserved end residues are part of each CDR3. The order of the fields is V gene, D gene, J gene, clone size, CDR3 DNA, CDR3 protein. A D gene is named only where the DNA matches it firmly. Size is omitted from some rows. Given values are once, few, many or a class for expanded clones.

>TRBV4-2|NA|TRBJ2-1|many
TGTGCCAGCAGCACGGACGAACGCAATGAGCAGTTCTTC
CASSTDERNEQFF
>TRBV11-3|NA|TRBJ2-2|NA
TGTGCCATCAGCCAGGGCCTCTACTCCGGGGAGCTGTTTTTT
CAISQGLYSGELFF
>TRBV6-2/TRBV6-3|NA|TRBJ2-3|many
TGTGCCAGCGGGTGGACAGATACGCAGTATTTT
CASGWTDTQYF
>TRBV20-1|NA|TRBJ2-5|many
TGCAGTGCTAGGGTTCCGCTCCAAGAGACCCAGTACTTC
CSARVPLQETQYF
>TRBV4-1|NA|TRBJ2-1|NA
TGCGCCAGCAGCCAACCCTACTCCTACAATGAGCAGTTCTTC
CASSQPYSYNEQFF
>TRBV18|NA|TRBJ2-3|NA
TGTGCCAGCTCACCGTCAGCTAGCACAGATACGCAGTATTTT
CASSPSASTDTQYF
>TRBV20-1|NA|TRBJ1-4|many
TGCAGTGCCACGACAGGAGTTAGTGAAAAACTGTTTTTT
CSATTGVSEKLFF
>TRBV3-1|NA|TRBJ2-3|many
TGTGCCAGCAGCCAAGATATGGTTTCCCCAGATACGCAGTATTTT
CASSQDMVSPDTQYF
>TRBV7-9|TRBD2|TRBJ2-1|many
TGTGCCAGCAGCGCGGGACTAGCGGGAGGGCCCCATGAGCAGTTCTTC
CASSAGLAGGPHEQFF
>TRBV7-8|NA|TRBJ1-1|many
TGTGCCAGCAGCTTAGGAATCACTGAAGCTTTCTTT
CASSLGITEAFF
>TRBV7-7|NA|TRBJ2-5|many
TGTGCCAGCAGCTTATTTGGGGAGGAGACCCAGTACTTC
CASSLFGEETQYF
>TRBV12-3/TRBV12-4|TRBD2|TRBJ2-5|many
TGTGCCAGCAGTTTGCAGCGGGGGGGCCGAGAGACCCAGTACTTC
CASSLQRGGRETQYF
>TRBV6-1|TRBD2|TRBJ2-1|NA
TGTGCCAGCAGGCCAACCGCGCTAGCGGGAGGTACTGAGCAGTTCTTC
CASRPTALAGGTEQFF
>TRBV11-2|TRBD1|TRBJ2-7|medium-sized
TGTGCCAGCAGCCGCCGACAGGGTGGTTACGAGCAGTACTTC
CASSRRQGGYEQYF
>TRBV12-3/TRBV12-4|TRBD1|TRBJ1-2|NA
TGTGCCATCAGTTTAGATTTTTTTATGCGACAGGGGGCTGGAGGCTACACCTTC
CAISLDFFMRQGAGGYTF
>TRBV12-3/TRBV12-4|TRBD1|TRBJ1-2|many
TGTGCCAGCAGTTTCGGACAGGGAGGCTACACCTTC
CASSFGQGGYTF
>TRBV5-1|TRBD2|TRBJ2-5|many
TGCGCCAGCATACCGGGTAGCGGGAGTCAAGAGACCCAGTACTTC
CASIPGSGSQETQYF
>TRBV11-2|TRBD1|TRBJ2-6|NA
TGTGCCAGCACCAAAGACAGGGCGGGGGCCAACGTCCTGACTTTC
CASTKDRAGANVLTF
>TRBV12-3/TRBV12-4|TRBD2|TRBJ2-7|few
TGTGCCAGCAGTCATTCTAGCGGAAGCTCCTACGAGCAGTACTTC
CASSHSSGSSYEQYF
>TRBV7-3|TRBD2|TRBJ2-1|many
TGTGCCAGCAGCGAGCGGGAGGCCCGGGATGAGCAGTTCTTC
CASSEREARDEQFF
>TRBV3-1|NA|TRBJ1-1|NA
TGTGCCAGCAGCCAGGGGACCGCAAGGACTGAAGCTTTCTTT
CASSQGTARTEAFF
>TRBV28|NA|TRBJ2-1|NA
TGTGCCAGCAGTCTAGAGGGTAAATCCTACAATGAGCAGTTCTTC
CASSLEGKSYNEQFF
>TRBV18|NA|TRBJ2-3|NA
TGTGCCAGCTCACCAACTAGGGCAACAGATACGCAGTATTTT
CASSPTRATDTQYF
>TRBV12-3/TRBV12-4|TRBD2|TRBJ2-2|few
TGTGCCAGCAAACCGGGACTAGCGGGGGGGCGGGGCGGGGAGCTGTTTTTT
CASKPGLAGGRGGELFF
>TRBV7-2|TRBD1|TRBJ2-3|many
TGTGCCAGCAGCTTGACAGGGGGCCTAGATACGCAGTATTTT
CASSLTGGLDTQYF
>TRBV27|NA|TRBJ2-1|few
TGTGCCAGCAGTTATATCGGCATCCGGGACAATGAGCAGTTCTTC
CASSYIGIRDNEQFF
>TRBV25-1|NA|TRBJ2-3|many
TGTGCCAGCTCTATTACAGATACGCAGTATTTT
CASSITDTQYF
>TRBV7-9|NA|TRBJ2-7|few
TGTGCCAGCAGCTCAACCGCCCGGGGACTGGGCTCATGGGAGCAGTACTTC
CASSSTARGLGSWEQYF
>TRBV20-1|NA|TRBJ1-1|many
TGCAGTGCTAGTGCGTGGCAGCGAAGACAGGAAGCTTTCTTT
CSASAWQRRQEAFF
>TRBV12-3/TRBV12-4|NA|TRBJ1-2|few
TGTGCCAGCAGTTTAGGAGGGGCTGGCTACACCTTC
CASSLGGAGYTF
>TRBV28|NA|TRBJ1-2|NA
TGTGCCAGCATCGGGACTGTAGCTAACTATGGCTACACCTTC
CASIGTVANYGYTF